A selection of T cell receptor beta chains follows, all from one sample in a study of T cell responses to AZD1222 COVID-19 vaccine. Profiled with immunoSEQ multiplex PCR; TCRdb holds only in-frame clones, not every one. Among roughly 140,000 clones, over 75% were seen once, and the ten largest hold 3.4%. The sequencing here drew on peripheral blood, taken on day 0 of AZD1222 vaccination. The receptors were sampled from an adult in good health. Each CDR3 is given with its conserved first and last residue. Fields, in order: V gene, J gene, clone size, D gene, CDR3 protein, CDR3 DNA. The D gene is left open where the match is weak. Only some rows state a clone size, as once, few, many or a class for expanded clones.

v_call: TRBV2
j_call: TRBJ1-2
clone_size: once
d_call: TRBD1
cdr3_aa: CASSEGQGTYGYTF
cdr3_nt: TGTGCCAGCAGTGAGGGACAGGGGACCTATGGCTACACCTTC

v_call: TRBV6-2/TRBV6-3
j_call: TRBJ1-5
clone_size: .
d_call: .
cdr3_aa: CASSYSTKVVSSNQPQHF
cdr3_nt: TGTGCCAGCAGTTACTCGACGAAGGTTGTCAGTAGCAATCAGCCCCAGCATTTT

v_call: TRBV20-1
j_call: TRBJ1-2
clone_size: .
d_call: .
cdr3_aa: CSASSGNYGYTF
cdr3_nt: TGCAGTGCTAGTTCAGGAAACTATGGCTACACCTTC

v_call: TRBV7-8
j_call: TRBJ1-5
clone_size: .
d_call: .
cdr3_aa: CASGQGWGNQPQHF
cdr3_nt: TGTGCCAGCGGGCAGGGATGGGGCAATCAGCCCCAGCATTTT

v_call: TRBV6-1
j_call: TRBJ2-2
clone_size: .
d_call: TRBD2
cdr3_aa: CASSEPGLNTGELFF
cdr3_nt: TGTGCCAGCAGTGAACCGGGACTAAACACCGGGGAGCTGTTTTTT

v_call: TRBV27
j_call: TRBJ2-7
clone_size: once
d_call: .
cdr3_aa: CASSFLGGAREQYF
cdr3_nt: TGTGCCAGCAGTTTCCTGGGGGGGGCTCGGGAGCAGTACTTC

v_call: TRBV10-3
j_call: TRBJ2-2
clone_size: .
d_call: .
cdr3_aa: CAISAQRDTGELFF
cdr3_nt: TGTGCCATCAGTGCCCAGCGGGACACCGGGGAGCTGTTTTTT

v_call: TRBV29-1
j_call: TRBJ1-2
clone_size: .
d_call: TRBD1
cdr3_aa: CSVGSGGAYGYTF
cdr3_nt: TGCAGCGTCGGATCAGGGGGCGCCTATGGCTACACCTTC

v_call: TRBV16
j_call: TRBJ2-7
clone_size: .
d_call: .
cdr3_aa: CASSQSSTFGEQYF
cdr3_nt: TGTGCCAGCAGCCAAAGTTCAACCTTCGGCGAGCAGTACTTC

v_call: TRBV4-1
j_call: TRBJ1-5
clone_size: .
d_call: .
cdr3_aa: CASSQEGNRVNQPQHF
cdr3_nt: TGCGCCAGCAGCCAAGAAGGCAACAGGGTCAATCAGCCCCAGCATTTT

v_call: TRBV7-9
j_call: TRBJ2-3
clone_size: .
d_call: TRBD2
cdr3_aa: CASSELAGVTDTQYF
cdr3_nt: TGTGCCAGCAGCGAACTAGCGGGGGTCACAGATACGCAGTATTTT

v_call: TRBV27
j_call: TRBJ2-3
clone_size: .
d_call: TRBD2
cdr3_aa: CASSLAGILGDTQYF
cdr3_nt: TGTGCCAGCAGTCTAGCGGGGATTTTGGGAGATACGCAGTATTTT

v_call: TRBV9
j_call: TRBJ1-6
clone_size: .
d_call: TRBD1
cdr3_aa: CASSVAGTGESPLHF
cdr3_nt: TGTGCCAGCAGCGTAGCGGGGACAGGGGAATCACCCCTCCACTTT

v_call: TRBV7-9
j_call: TRBJ1-1
clone_size: .
d_call: .
cdr3_aa: CASSPRTVEAFF
cdr3_nt: TGTGCCAGCAGCCCGAGGACAGTCGAAGCTTTCTTT

v_call: TRBV11-3
j_call: TRBJ2-5
clone_size: .
d_call: .
cdr3_aa: CASSRDGRQETQYF
cdr3_nt: TGTGCCAGCAGCCGGGACGGGAGACAAGAGACCCAGTACTTC

v_call: TRBV10-3
j_call: TRBJ2-7
clone_size: .
d_call: .
cdr3_aa: CAISGLGAGEQYF
cdr3_nt: TGTGCCATCAGTGGCCTCGGGGCGGGGGAGCAGTACTTC

v_call: TRBV12-5
j_call: TRBJ1-2
clone_size: .
d_call: TRBD1
cdr3_aa: CASGLVRGQGARGYTF
cdr3_nt: TGTGCTAGTGGTTTGGTACGAGGACAGGGGGCACGTGGCTACACCTTC

v_call: TRBV19
j_call: TRBJ1-2
clone_size: .
d_call: .
cdr3_aa: CASSIGGQRVYGYTF
cdr3_nt: TGTGCCAGTAGTATTGGAGGACAGAGAGTCTATGGCTACACCTTC

v_call: TRBV5-6
j_call: TRBJ1-1
clone_size: .
d_call: .
cdr3_aa: CASSLGRRGTEAFF
cdr3_nt: TGTGCCAGCAGCTTGGGTAGGCGGGGAACTGAAGCTTTCTTT

v_call: TRBV10-2
j_call: TRBJ1-1
clone_size: .
d_call: .
cdr3_aa: CASRREFEAFF
cdr3_nt: TGCGCCAGCAGGCGAGAGTTTGAAGCTTTCTTT

v_call: TRBV19
j_call: TRBJ1-5
clone_size: .
d_call: TRBD1
cdr3_aa: CASRGQGNQPQHF
cdr3_nt: TGTGCCAGTAGAGGACAGGGGAACCAGCCCCAGCATTTT

v_call: TRBV12-3/TRBV12-4
j_call: TRBJ2-5
clone_size: .
d_call: .
cdr3_aa: CASSLTVQETQYF
cdr3_nt: TGTGCCAGCAGTTTGACTGTCCAAGAGACCCAGTACTTC

v_call: TRBV7-8
j_call: TRBJ1-6
clone_size: .
d_call: TRBD1
cdr3_aa: CASSAGQGSYSPLHF
cdr3_nt: TGTGCCAGCAGCGCGGGACAGGGGAGTTATTCACCCCTCCACTTT

v_call: TRBV20-1
j_call: TRBJ1-4
clone_size: .
d_call: .
cdr3_aa: CSASVIGVKEKLFF
cdr3_nt: TGCAGTGCTAGTGTCATAGGGGTAAAGGAAAAACTGTTTTTT

v_call: TRBV10-3
j_call: TRBJ1-6
clone_size: once
d_call: .
cdr3_aa: CAISGGRLSPLHF
cdr3_nt: TGTGCCATCAGTGGGGGCCGACTCTCACCCCTCCACTTT

v_call: TRBV24-1
j_call: TRBJ2-7
clone_size: .
d_call: TRBD2
cdr3_aa: CATSGLVAGYSYEQYF
cdr3_nt: TGTGCCACCAGTGGTCTTGTAGCGGGCTACTCCTACGAGCAGTACTTC

v_call: TRBV19
j_call: TRBJ1-4
clone_size: .
d_call: .
cdr3_aa: CASSIGGRQGNEKLFF
cdr3_nt: TGTGCCAGTAGTATTGGAGGGCGGCAGGGTAATGAAAAACTGTTTTTT

v_call: TRBV19
j_call: TRBJ1-2
clone_size: .
d_call: .
cdr3_aa: CASTPPGRGYYGYTF
cdr3_nt: TGTGCCAGTACCCCGCCTGGCAGGGGTTACTATGGCTACACCTTC

v_call: TRBV6-5
j_call: TRBJ1-4
clone_size: .
d_call: .
cdr3_aa: CAILESLNEKLFF
cdr3_nt: TGTGCCATCCTAGAATCTTTAAATGAAAAACTGTTTTTT

v_call: TRBV30
j_call: TRBJ2-1
clone_size: .
d_call: .
cdr3_aa: CAWSEVAEQFF
cdr3_nt: TGTGCCTGGAGTGAGGTGGCTGAGCAGTTCTTC